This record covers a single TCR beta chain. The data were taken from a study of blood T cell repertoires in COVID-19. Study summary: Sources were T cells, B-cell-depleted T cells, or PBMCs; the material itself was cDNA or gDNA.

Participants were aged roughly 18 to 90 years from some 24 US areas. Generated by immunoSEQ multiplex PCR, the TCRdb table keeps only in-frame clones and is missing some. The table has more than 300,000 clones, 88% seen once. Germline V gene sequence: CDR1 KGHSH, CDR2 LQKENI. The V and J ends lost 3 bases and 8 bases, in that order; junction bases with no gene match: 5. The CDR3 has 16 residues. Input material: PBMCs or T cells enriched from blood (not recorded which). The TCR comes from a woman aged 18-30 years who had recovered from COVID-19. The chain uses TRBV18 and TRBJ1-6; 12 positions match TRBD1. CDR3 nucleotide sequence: TGTGCCAGCTCACCGGGACAGGGGGCTTGGTATTCACCCCTCCACTTT. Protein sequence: CASSPGQGAWYSPLHF. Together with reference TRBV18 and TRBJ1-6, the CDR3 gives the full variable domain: NAGVMQNPRHLVRRRGQEARLRCSPMKGHSHVYWYRQLPEEGLKFMVYLQKENIIDESGMPKERFSAEFPKEGPSILRIQQVVRGDSAAYFCASSPGQGAWYSPLHFGNGTRLTVT.